This T cell receptor beta chain was identified during a study of blood T cells in healthy people across ages. Study-level background: When template switching was applied, about one barcoded beta molecule was captured per two T cells. Study outcomes and limitations: Long-lived donors exceeded aged donors in naive CD4+ cells and diversity. Because sorting was not performed, PBMCs prevented conclusive naive versus antigen-experienced comparison.

Each sample yielded at least 6 micrograms of PBMC total RNA. As to this clonotype: Its matching antigen is unknown.

Trimming removed 1 base from V and 7 bases from J, with 15 bases in between. Germline loops: CDR1 SGHTA, CDR2 FQGNSA. The CDR3 sequence is 15 residues long. A second roughly 7 to 11 cycle PCR used barcoded and J-beta primers. TCRdb re-derived calls from the 5' RACE reads in MiXCR, one entry per CDR3 protein. This table holds about 570,000 distinct CDR3 sequences, approximately 25% found once. Specimen: blood. The clonotype was recovered from a woman aged 70-85 years in good health. The rearrangement links TRBV7-2 to TRBJ2-3; D is possibly TRBD2 (5 bases). This chain's CDR3 is CASSLGPGVMNTQYF. CDR3 DNA sequence: TGTGCCAGCAGCTTAGGACCCGGGGTAATGAATACGCAGTATTTT.